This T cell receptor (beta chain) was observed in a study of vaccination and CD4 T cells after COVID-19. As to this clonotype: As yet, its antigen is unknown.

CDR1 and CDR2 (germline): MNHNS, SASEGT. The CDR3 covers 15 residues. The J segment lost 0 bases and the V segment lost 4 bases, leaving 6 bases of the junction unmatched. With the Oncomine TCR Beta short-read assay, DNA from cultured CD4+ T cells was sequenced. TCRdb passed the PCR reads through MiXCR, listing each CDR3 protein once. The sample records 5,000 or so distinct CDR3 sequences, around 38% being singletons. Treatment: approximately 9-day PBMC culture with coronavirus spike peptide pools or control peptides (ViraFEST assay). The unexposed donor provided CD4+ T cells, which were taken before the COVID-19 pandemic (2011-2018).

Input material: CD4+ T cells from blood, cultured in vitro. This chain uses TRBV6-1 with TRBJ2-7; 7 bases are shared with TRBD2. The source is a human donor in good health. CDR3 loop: CASSVGGTTSYEQYF. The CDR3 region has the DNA TGTGCCAGCAGTGTCGGCGGGACTACCTCCTACGAGCAGTACTTC.